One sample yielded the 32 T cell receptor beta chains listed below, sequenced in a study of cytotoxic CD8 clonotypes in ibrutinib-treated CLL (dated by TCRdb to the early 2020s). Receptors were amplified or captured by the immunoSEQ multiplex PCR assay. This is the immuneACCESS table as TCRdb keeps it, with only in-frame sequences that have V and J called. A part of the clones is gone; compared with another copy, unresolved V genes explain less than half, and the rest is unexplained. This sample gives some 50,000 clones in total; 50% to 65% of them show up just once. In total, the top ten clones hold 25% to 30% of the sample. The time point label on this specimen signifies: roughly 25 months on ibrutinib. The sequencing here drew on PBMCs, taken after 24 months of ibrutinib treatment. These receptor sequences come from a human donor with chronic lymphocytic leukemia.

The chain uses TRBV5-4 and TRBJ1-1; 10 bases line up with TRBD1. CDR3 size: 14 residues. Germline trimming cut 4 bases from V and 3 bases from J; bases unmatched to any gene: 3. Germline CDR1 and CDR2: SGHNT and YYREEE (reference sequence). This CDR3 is CASSVGTGDTEAFF. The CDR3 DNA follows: TGTGCCAGCAGCGTCGGGACAGGGGACACTGAAGCTTTCTTT.

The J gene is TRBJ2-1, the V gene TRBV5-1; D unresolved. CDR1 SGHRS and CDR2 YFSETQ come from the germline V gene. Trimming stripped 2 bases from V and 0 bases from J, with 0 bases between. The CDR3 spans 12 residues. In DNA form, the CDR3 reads TGCGCCAGCAGCTTCTCCTACAATGAGCAGTTCTTC. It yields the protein CASSFSYNEQFF.

The CDR3 coding sequence is TGTGCCAGCAGACGTTTGGGACAGGGAAAAGCTTTCTTT. Encoded protein: CASRRLGQGKAFF. The chain is built from TRBV7-9 and TRBJ1-1; TRBD1 matches 9 bases. This CDR3 spans 13 amino acids. V trimming: 6 bases; J trimming: 9 bases; junction bases outside the gene matches: 8. The germline V gene has CDR1 SEHNR and CDR2 FQNEAQ (reference sequence).

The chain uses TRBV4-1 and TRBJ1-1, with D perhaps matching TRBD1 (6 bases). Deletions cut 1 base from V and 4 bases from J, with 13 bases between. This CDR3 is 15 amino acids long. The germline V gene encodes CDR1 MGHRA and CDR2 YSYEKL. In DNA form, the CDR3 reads TGCGCCAGCAGCCAAGGGGGGCGGGCGGCCACTGAAGCTTTCTTT. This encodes CASSQGGRAATEAFF.

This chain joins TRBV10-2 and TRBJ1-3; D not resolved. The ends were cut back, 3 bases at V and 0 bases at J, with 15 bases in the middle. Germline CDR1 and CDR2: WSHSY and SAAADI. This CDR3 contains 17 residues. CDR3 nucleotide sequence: TGCGCCAGCAGTGATTATTCGAAGAGATACTCTGGAAACACCATATATTTT. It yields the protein CASSDYSKRYSGNTIYF.

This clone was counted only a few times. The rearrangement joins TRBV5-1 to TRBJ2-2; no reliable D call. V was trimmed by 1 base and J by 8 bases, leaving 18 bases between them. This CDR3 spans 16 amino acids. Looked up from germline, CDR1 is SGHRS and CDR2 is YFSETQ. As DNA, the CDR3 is TGCGCCAGCAGCTTGCACGGGCCCCAAGTGAATGGGGAGCTGTTTTTT. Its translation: CASSLHGPQVNGELFF.

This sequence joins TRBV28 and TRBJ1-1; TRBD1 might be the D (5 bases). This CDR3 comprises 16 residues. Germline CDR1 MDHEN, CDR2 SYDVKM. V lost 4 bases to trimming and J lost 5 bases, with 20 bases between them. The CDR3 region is CASSSRGNLVRTEAFF. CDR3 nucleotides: TGTGCCAGCAGTTCAAGGGGAAACTTGGTGAGGACTGAAGCTTTCTTT.

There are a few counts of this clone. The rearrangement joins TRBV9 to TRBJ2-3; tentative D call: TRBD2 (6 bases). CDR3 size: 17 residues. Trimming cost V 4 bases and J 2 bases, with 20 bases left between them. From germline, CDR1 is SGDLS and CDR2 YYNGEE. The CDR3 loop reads CASSSFEGTQTTDTQYF. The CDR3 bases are TGTGCCAGCAGCTCATTCGAGGGGACTCAAACCACAGATACGCAGTATTTT.

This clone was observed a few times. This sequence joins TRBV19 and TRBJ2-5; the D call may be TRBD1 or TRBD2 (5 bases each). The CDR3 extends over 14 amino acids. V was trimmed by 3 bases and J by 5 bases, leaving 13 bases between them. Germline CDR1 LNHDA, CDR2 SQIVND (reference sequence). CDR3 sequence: CASSMSGAGETQYF. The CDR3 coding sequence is TGTGCCAGTAGTATGTCCGGGGCCGGGGAGACCCAGTACTTC. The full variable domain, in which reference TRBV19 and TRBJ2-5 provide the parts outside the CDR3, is DGGITQSPKYLFRKEGQNVTLSCEQNLNHDAMYWYRQDPGQGLRLIYYSQIVNDFQKGDIAEGYSVSREKKESFPLTVTSAQKNPTAFYLCASSMSGAGETQYFGPGTRLLVL.

The CDR3 nucleotides are TGTGCCAGCAGATTATTGGAGGCAGAAGAATACGAGCAGTACTTC. It is translated as CASRLLEAEEYEQYF. The rearrangement joins TRBV21-1 to TRBJ2-7; the listed D gene, TRBD2, was not tested against the DNA. TRBV21-1 is a recognized pseudogene. The CDR3 loop spans 15 amino acids.

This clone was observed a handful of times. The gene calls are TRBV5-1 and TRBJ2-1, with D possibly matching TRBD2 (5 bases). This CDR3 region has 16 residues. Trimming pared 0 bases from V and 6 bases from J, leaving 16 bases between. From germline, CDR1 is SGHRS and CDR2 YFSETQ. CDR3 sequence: CASSLAVRGGFNEQFF. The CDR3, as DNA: TGCGCCAGCAGCTTGGCCGTTCGGGGTGGTTTCAATGAGCAGTTCTTC.

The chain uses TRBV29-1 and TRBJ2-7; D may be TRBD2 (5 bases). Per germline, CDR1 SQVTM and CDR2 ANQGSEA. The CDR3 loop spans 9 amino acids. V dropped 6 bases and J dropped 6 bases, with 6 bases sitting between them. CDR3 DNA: TGCAGCGTACTAGGCGAGCAGTACTTC. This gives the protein CSVLGEQYF.

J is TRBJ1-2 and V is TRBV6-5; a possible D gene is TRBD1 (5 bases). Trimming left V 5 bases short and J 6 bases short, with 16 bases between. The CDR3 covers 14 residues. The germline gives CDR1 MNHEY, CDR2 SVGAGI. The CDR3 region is CASSTPWGLDGYTF. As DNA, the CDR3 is TGTGCCAGCAGTACCCCGTGGGGGTTGGATGGCTACACCTTC.

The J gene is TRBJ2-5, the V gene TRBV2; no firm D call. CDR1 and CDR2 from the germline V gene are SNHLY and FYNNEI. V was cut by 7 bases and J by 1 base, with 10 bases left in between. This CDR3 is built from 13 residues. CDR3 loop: CASTSWGQETQYF. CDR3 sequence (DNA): TGTGCCAGCACCTCCTGGGGCCAAGAGACCCAGTACTTC.

This CDR3 is CASGQDSAGIKQFF. The CDR3 nucleotides read TGTGCTAGTGGCCAGGACTCCGCCGGCATCAAGCAGTTCTTC. The V gene is TRBV12-5, the J gene TRBJ2-1; D may be TRBD2 (5 bases). V lost 6 bases and J 11 bases, leaving 20 bases between the germline ends. Germline lookup yields CDR1 LGHNT and CDR2 FRNRAP. The CDR3 contains 14 residues. Based on the CDR3 plus reference TRBV12-5 and TRBJ2-1, the full variable domain is DARVTQTPRHKVTEMGQEVTMRCQPILGHNTVFWYRQTMMQGLELLAYFRNRAPLDDSGMPKDRFSAEMPDATLATLKIQPSEPRDSAVYFCASGQDSAGIKQFFGPGTRLTVL.

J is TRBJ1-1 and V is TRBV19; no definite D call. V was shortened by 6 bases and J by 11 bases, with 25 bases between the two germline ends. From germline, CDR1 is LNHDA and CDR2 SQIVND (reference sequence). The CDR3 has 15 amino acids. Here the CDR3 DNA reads TGTGCCAGTAGCGACACCTCGGGTCTAGCGGCGGAGGCTTTCTTT. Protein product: CASSDTSGLAAEAFF. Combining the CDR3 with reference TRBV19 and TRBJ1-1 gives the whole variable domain DGGITQSPKYLFRKEGQNVTLSCEQNLNHDAMYWYRQDPGQGLRLIYYSQIVNDFQKGDIAEGYSVSREKKESFPLTVTSAQKNPTAFYLCASSDTSGLAAEAFFGQGTRLTVV.

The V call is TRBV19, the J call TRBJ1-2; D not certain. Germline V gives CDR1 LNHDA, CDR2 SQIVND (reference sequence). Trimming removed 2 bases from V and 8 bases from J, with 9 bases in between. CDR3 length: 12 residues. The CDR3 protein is CASSIRTGGYTF. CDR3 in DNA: TGTGCCAGTAGTATAAGGACCGGCGGCTACACCTTC.

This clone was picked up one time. CDR3 sequence: CASSQDGALTDTQYF. Here the CDR3 DNA reads TGTGCCAGCAGCCAAGATGGGGCCCTCACAGATACGCAGTATTTT. This chain connects TRBV4-2 to TRBJ2-3, with a weak D call TRBD1 (5 bases). V lost 0 bases and J lost 2, with 9 bases in between. Germline V gene data show CDR1 as LGHNA and CDR2 as YNFKEQ. The CDR3 consists of 15 residues.

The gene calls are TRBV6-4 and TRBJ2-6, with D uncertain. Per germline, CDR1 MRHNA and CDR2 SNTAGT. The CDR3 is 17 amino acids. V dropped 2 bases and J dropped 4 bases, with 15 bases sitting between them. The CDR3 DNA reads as TGTGCCAGCAGTGACAGGGCACGGATTGGGGGGGCCAACGTCCTGACTTTC. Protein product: CASSDRARIGGANVLTF.

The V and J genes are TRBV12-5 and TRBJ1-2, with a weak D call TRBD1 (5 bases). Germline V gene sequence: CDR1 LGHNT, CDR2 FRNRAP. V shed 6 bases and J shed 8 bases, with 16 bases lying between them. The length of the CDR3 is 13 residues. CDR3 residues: CASGRIRGEGYTF. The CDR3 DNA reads TGTGCTAGTGGCCGGATAAGGGGAGAGGGCTACACCTTC.

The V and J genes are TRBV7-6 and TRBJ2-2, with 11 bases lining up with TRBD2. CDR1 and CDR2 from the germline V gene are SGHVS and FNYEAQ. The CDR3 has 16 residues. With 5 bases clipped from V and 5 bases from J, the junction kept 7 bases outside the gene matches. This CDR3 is CASSQYLAGGTGELFF. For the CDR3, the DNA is TGTGCCAGCAGCCAATACCTAGCGGGGGGTACCGGGGAGCTGTTTTTT.

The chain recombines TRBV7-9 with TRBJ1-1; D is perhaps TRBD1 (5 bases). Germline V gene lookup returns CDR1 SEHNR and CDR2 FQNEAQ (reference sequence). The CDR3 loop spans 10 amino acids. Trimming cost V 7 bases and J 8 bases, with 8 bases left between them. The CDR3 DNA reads TGTGCCAGCACCCACAGGGAAGCTTTCTTT. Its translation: CASTHREAFF. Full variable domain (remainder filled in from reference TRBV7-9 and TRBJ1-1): DTGVSQNPRHKITKRGQNVTFRCDPISEHNRLYWYRQTLGQGPEFLTYFQNEAQLEKSRLLSDRFSAERPKGSFSTLEIQRTEQGDSAMYLCASTHREAFFGQGTRLTVV.

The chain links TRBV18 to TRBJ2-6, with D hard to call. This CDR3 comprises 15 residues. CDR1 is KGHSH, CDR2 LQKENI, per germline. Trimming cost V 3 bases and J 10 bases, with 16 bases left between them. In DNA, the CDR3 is TGTGCCAGCTCACCCGCCTCCTGGACGGTTAACGTCCTGACTTTC. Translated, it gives CASSPASWTVNVLTF.

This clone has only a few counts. The CDR3 DNA is TGTGCCAGCAGCTTGGGGACAGGGCGCTACGAGCAGTACTTC. Protein sequence: CASSLGTGRYEQYF. The V and J genes are TRBV5-5 and TRBJ2-7; 8 bases align to TRBD1. The J segment lost 3 bases and the V segment lost 0 bases, leaving 2 bases of the junction unmatched. Germline lookup yields CDR1 SGHKS and CDR2 YYEKEE (reference sequence). CDR3 length: 14 residues.

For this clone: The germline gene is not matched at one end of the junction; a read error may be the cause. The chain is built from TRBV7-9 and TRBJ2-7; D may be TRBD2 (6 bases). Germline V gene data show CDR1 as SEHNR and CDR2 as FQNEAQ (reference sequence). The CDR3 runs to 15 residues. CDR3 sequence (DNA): TGTGCCAGCACCTTAGGAGGTTCGGGGGTTGGCGAGCAGTACTTC. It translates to CASTLGGSGVGEQYF. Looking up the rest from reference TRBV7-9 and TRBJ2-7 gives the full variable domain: DTGVSQNPRHKITKRGQNVTFRCDPISEHNRLYWYRQTLGQGPEFLTYFQNEAQLEKSRLLSDRFSAERPKGSFSTLEIQRTEQGDSAMYLCASTLGGSGVGEQYFGPGTRLTVT.

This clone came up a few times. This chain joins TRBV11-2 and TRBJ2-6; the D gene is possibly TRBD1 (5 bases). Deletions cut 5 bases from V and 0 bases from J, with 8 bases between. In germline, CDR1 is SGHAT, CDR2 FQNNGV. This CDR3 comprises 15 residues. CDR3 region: CASSQDISGANVLTF. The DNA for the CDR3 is TGTGCCAGCAGCCAGGACATCTCTGGGGCCAACGTCCTGACTTTC. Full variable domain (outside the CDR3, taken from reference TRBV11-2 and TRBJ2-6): EAGVAQSPRYKIIEKRQSVAFWCNPISGHATLYWYQQILGQGPKLLIQFQNNGVVDDSQLPKDRFSAERLKGVDSTLKIQPAKLEDSAVYLCASSQDISGANVLTFGAGSRLTVL.

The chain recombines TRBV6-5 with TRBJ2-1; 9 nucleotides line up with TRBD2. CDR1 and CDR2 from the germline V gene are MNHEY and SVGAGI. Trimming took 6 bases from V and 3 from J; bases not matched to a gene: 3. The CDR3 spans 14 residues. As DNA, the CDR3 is TGTGCCAGCAGGAAGCGGGGGGACTACAATGAGCAGTTCTTC. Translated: CASRKRGDYNEQFF.

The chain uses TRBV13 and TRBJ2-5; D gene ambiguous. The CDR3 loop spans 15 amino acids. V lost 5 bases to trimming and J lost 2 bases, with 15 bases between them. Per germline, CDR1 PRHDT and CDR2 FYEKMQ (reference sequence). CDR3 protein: CASSPLPLSQETQYF. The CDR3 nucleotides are TGTGCCAGCAGCCCCTTACCGCTATCACAAGAGACCCAGTACTTC.

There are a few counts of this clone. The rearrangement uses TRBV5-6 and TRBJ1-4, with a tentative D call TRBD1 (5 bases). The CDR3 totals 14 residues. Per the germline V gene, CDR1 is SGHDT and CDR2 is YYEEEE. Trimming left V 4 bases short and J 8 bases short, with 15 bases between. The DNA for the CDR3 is TGTGCCAGCAGCGTTCAGGGAATCAACGAAAAACTGTTTTTT. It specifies CASSVQGINEKLFF.

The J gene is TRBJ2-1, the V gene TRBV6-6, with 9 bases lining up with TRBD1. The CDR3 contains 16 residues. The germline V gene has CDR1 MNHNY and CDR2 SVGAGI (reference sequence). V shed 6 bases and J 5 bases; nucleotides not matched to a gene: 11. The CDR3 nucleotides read TGTGCCAGCAGGTATACCGGGACAGGGCTAAACAATGAGCAGTTCTTC. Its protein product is CASRYTGTGLNNEQFF.

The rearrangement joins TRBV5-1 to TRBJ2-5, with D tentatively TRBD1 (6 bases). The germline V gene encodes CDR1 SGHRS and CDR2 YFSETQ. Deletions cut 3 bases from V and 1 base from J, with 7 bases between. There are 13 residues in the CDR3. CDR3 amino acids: CASSWGLQETQYF. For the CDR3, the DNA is TGCGCCAGCAGCTGGGGGCTCCAAGAGACCCAGTACTTC.

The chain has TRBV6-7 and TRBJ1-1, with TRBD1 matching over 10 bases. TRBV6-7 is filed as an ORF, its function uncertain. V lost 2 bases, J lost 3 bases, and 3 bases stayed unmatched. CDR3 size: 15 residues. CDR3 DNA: TGTGCCAGCAGTTACGACAGGGGGCGGGACACTGAAGCTTTCTTT. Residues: CASSYDRGRDTEAFF.